Listed here are 23 T cell receptor beta chains from one sample, sequenced in a study of T cell responses to AZD1222 COVID-19 vaccine. The assay was immunoSEQ multiplex PCR, and TCRdb's table has in-frame clones only and misses some. The sample contains tens of thousands of clones, roughly 90% of which appear only once. The sequences come from peripheral blood, collected on day 0 of AZD1222 vaccination. The receptors originated from an adult in good health.

The CDR3 region is CASSESGGYYGYTF. CDR3 DNA sequence: TGTGCCAGCAGTGAAAGTGGGGGGTACTATGGCTACACCTTC. V usage is TRBV6-1 and J usage is TRBJ1-2, with D maybe TRBD1 (5 bases). The CDR3 contains 14 residues. Germline CDR1 reads MNHNS; CDR2 reads SASEGT. The ends were cut back, 2 bases at V and 3 bases at J, with 10 bases in the middle.

The chain uses TRBV6-5 and TRBJ1-5, with 7 bases fitting TRBD1. Trimming at V came to 6 bases and at J to 3 bases, leaving 5 bases not matched to a gene. CDR3 length: 14 residues. Germline CDR1 and CDR2: MNHEY and SVGAGI. The CDR3 region is CASRETGYNQPQHF. The CDR3 region has the DNA TGTGCCAGCAGGGAGACAGGGTACAATCAGCCCCAGCATTTT.

This chain uses TRBV21-1 with TRBJ2-7; the D segment call TRBD1 is taken from the table without a DNA check. TRBV21-1 is marked as a pseudogene. The CDR3 spans 16 residues. The CDR3 coding sequence is TGTGCCAGCAGGAAAATTACCGGGACAAACAACTACGAGCAGTACTTC. Its protein is CASRKITGTNNYEQYF.

The chain couples TRBV9 to TRBJ2-2; D tentatively reads TRBD1 or TRBD2 (7 bases each). The CDR3 spans 16 residues. CDR1 is SGDLS and CDR2 is YYNGEE in the germline V gene. The germline V and J ends were trimmed by 4 bases and 8 bases, with 21 bases remaining between them. This CDR3 is CASSPGGGGLFGELFF. The CDR3 DNA reads as TGTGCCAGCAGCCCCGGGGGAGGGGGCTTATTTGGGGAGCTGTTTTTT.

The chain joins TRBV5-6 to TRBJ1-2; D unresolved. V lost 0 bases, J lost 5 bases, and 14 bases lay in between. Germline V gene lookup returns CDR1 SGHDT and CDR2 YYEEEE. The CDR3 has 15 residues. CDR3 in amino acids: CASSLVQLKWYGYTF. CDR3 sequence (DNA): TGTGCCAGCAGCTTGGTACAGTTGAAATGGTATGGCTACACCTTC.

This chain uses TRBV28 with TRBJ2-1; 12 bases match TRBD2. This CDR3 is built from 14 residues. The V segment lost 4 bases and the J segment 6 bases; nucleotides outside the gene matches: 1. The V gene's germline CDR1 is MDHEN and CDR2 SYDVKM. The CDR3 DNA sequence: TGTGCCAGCAGTTCTAGCGGGGGGGTCAATGAGCAGTTCTTC. This sequence encodes CASSSSGGVNEQFF.

V and J are TRBV27 and TRBJ1-2; 8 nucleotides match TRBD1. CDR1 MNHEY and CDR2 SMNVEV come from the germline V gene (reference sequence). This CDR3 has 14 residues. V trimming: 6 bases; J trimming: 0 bases; junction bases outside the gene matches: 3. CDR3 sequence: CASRLQGANYGYTF. CDR3 nucleotides: TGTGCCAGCAGGTTACAGGGGGCTAACTATGGCTACACCTTC.

The J gene is TRBJ1-3, the V gene TRBV4-1; the D gene is possibly TRBD1 (6 bases). V lost 4 bases, J lost 2 bases, and 12 bases lay in between. Germline V gene lookup returns CDR1 MGHRA and CDR2 YSYEKL. The CDR3 covers 15 residues. CDR3 DNA: TGCGCCAGCAGCCGAGGCGGGGGCACTGGAAACACCATATATTTT. It specifies CASSRGGGTGNTIYF.

This clone is a singleton in its sample. The V gene is TRBV18, the J gene TRBJ2-3; TRBD2 is a possible D gene (6 bases). V lost 2 bases, J lost 3 bases, and 12 bases lay in between. The CDR3 loop spans 15 amino acids. CDR1 and CDR2 from the germline V gene are KGHSH and LQKENI. Here the CDR3 DNA reads TGTGCCAGCTCACCAACGGGGGTGGCGACAGATACGCAGTATTTT. It encodes CASSPTGVATDTQYF. The full variable domain, rest sourced from reference TRBV18 and TRBJ2-3, is NAGVMQNPRHLVRRRGQEARLRCSPMKGHSHVYWYRQLPEEGLKFMVYLQKENIIDESGMPKERFSAEFPKEGPSILRIQQVVRGDSAAYFCASSPTGVATDTQYFGPGTRLTVL.

The rearrangement links TRBV18 to TRBJ2-7; 11 nucleotides agree with TRBD1. Unmatched junction bases numbered 11, after V lost 5 bases and J lost 5 bases. Germline lookup yields CDR1 KGHSH and CDR2 LQKENI. CDR3 size: 16 residues. This chain's CDR3 is CASSSRTGGFPHEQYF. CDR3 nucleotide sequence: TGTGCCAGCTCATCGAGGACAGGGGGCTTTCCCCACGAGCAGTACTTC. The complete variable domain, with remaining parts taken from reference TRBV18 and TRBJ2-7, reads NAGVMQNPRHLVRRRGQEARLRCSPMKGHSHVYWYRQLPEEGLKFMVYLQKENIIDESGMPKERFSAEFPKEGPSILRIQQVVRGDSAAYFCASSSRTGGFPHEQYFGPGTRLTVT.

The V call is TRBV20-1, the J call TRBJ1-1, with no clear D. Trimming left V 3 bases short and J 1 base short, with 18 bases between. This CDR3 has 16 residues. The germline CDR1 and CDR2 sequences are DFQATT and SNEGSKA (reference sequence). CDR3 residues: CSASSPGRQTNTEAFF. The CDR3 DNA follows: TGCAGTGCTAGTTCCCCTGGCCGACAAACGAACACTGAAGCTTTCTTT.

The chain has TRBV5-6 and TRBJ1-2; a possible D gene is TRBD1 (5 bases). Germline V gene lookup returns CDR1 SGHDT and CDR2 YYEEEE. The CDR3 consists of 18 residues. V shed 1 base and J shed 0 bases, with 19 bases lying between them. The DNA of the CDR3 is TGTGCCAGCAGCTTGTTCGGGGGTGGGTACGGATCTAACTATGGCTACACCTTC. Protein sequence: CASSLFGGGYGSNYGYTF.

The J gene is TRBJ2-3, the V gene TRBV18; a possible D gene is TRBD2 (6 bases). V was clipped by 5 bases and J by 0 bases, with 18 bases between them. The CDR3 length is 17 residues. Germline V gene data show CDR1 as KGHSH and CDR2 as LQKENI. The CDR3 nucleotides are TGTGCCAGCTCAGCCCGGACTAACACACCTAGCACAGATACGCAGTATTTT. Translating it yields CASSARTNTPSTDTQYF.

The J gene is TRBJ1-1, the V gene TRBV3-1 (or the pseudogene TRBV3-2); 9 nucleotides line up with TRBD1. The V gene end was trimmed by 4 bases and the J gene end by 6 bases; junction bases not matched to a gene: 12. This CDR3 contains 16 residues. CDR1 is LGHDT, CDR2 YNNKEL, per germline (reference sequence). Written as DNA, the CDR3 is TGTGCCAGCAGCCCCCGACAGGGGGGTTTTTTCGCTGAAGCTTTCTTT. Protein: CASSPRQGGFFAEAFF.

The rearrangement links TRBV9 to TRBJ2-2; TRBD2 agrees at 8 bases. The V gene's germline CDR1 is SGDLS and CDR2 YYNGEE. CDR3 size: 15 residues. The V gene end was trimmed by 3 bases and the J gene end by 6 bases; junction bases not matched to a gene: 7. The DNA of the CDR3 is TGTGCCAGCAGCGCCGGGGGGGGATTCCCCGGGGAGCTGTTTTTT. The encoded protein is CASSAGGGFPGELFF.

This clone has only a few counts. The rearrangement uses TRBV19 and TRBJ1-5; D ambiguous. CDR1 and CDR2 (germline): LNHDA, SQIVND (reference sequence). V gave up 7 bases and J gave up 0 bases, with 13 bases separating them. The CDR3 sequence is 15 residues long. Here the CDR3 reads CASTTMWDSNQPQHF. The CDR3 nucleotides are TGTGCCAGTACCACAATGTGGGATAGCAATCAGCCCCAGCATTTT.

J is TRBJ2-3 and V is TRBV19; 7 bases are a match to TRBD2. Germline assignment: CDR1 LNHDA and CDR2 SQIVND (reference sequence). This CDR3 contains 16 residues. The J segment lost 0 bases and the V segment lost 7 bases, leaving 10 bases of the junction unmatched. The CDR3 loop reads CASKQAGRASTDTQYF. CDR3 DNA sequence: TGTGCCAGTAAACAAGCGGGGCGAGCTAGCACAGATACGCAGTATTTT.

This chain links TRBV2 with TRBJ1-2; 7 bases are shared with TRBD1. The CDR3 extends over 12 amino acids. The germline V gene has CDR1 SNHLY and CDR2 FYNNEI. J gave up 7 bases and V 6 bases, and 5 bases lay outside the gene matches. CDR3 in amino acids: CASSLQGGGYTF. In DNA form, the CDR3 reads TGTGCCAGCAGCCTGCAGGGGGGTGGCTACACCTTC.

This clone was counted once. The chain has TRBV7-2 and TRBJ2-1; D is undetermined. The ends were cut back, 1 base at V and 5 bases at J, with 9 bases in the middle. Germline CDR1 is SGHTA and CDR2 is FQGNSA. CDR3 length: 14 amino acids. CDR3 region: CASSLVVYDNEQFF. The CDR3 DNA follows: TGTGCCAGCAGCTTAGTGGTCTACGACAATGAGCAGTTCTTC.

This chain uses TRBV18 with TRBJ1-2, with D tentatively TRBD1 (6 bases). Germline V gives CDR1 KGHSH, CDR2 LQKENI. The length of the CDR3 is 17 residues. Trimming removed 3 bases at V and 0 bases at J, with 17 bases between. The CDR3 nucleotides are TGTGCCAGCTCACCGGTGGACAGCCCGATTCCTAACTATGGCTACACCTTC. Amino acids: CASSPVDSPIPNYGYTF.

The CDR3 DNA reads TGTGCCAGCAGTGAATTCGTGGGGTCCCCGGGATTAAATGAGCAGTTCTTC. Amino acids: CASSEFVGSPGLNEQFF. The J gene is TRBJ2-1, the V gene TRBV6-1; D possibly corresponds to TRBD2 (5 bases). From germline, CDR1 is MNHNS and CDR2 SASEGT. The CDR3 consists of 17 residues. Trimming stripped 2 bases from V and 7 bases from J, with 21 bases between.

This chain connects TRBV3-1 (or the pseudogene TRBV3-2) to TRBJ2-7, with D possibly matching TRBD1 (5 bases). This CDR3 region has 14 residues. V was clipped by 1 base and J by 4 bases, with 11 bases between them. Germline V gene sequence: CDR1 LGHDT, CDR2 YNNKEL (reference sequence). This CDR3 is CASSQGPGIYEQYF. DNA for the CDR3: TGTGCCAGCAGCCAAGGGCCAGGGATATACGAGCAGTACTTC.

The J gene is TRBJ1-1, the V gene TRBV19, with 8 bases fitting TRBD1. CDR3 size: 15 residues. From germline, CDR1 is LNHDA and CDR2 SQIVND (reference sequence). J gave up 5 bases and V 5 bases, and 10 bases lay outside the gene matches. CDR3: CASSSGTGGVTEAFF. In DNA form, the CDR3 reads TGTGCCAGTAGTTCAGGGACAGGAGGGGTGACTGAAGCTTTCTTT.